Listed below are T cell receptor beta chains from one sample, sequenced in a study of spatial heterogeneity in lung cancer. MiXCR, applied by TCRdb to the 5' RACE reads, yields one record per CDR3 protein. This table has around 19,000 distinct CDR3 sequences, 19% appearing once. Sequenced material: PBMCs, taken at surgery. The receptors come from a male donor with early-stage non-small cell lung cancer. The CDR3 runs from the conserved cysteine through the conserved F or W. A D gene is named only where the DNA matches it firmly. Some rows mark clone size as missing; the rest say once, few, many or name a class of expanded clone.

V gene: TRBV2; J gene: TRBJ2-1; clone size: many; D gene: TRBD1; CDR3 DNA: TGTGCCAGCAGTGGGACAGGCCTCTACAATGAGCAGTTCTTC; CDR3 protein: CASSGTGLYNEQFF
V gene: TRBV20-1; J gene: TRBJ1-5; clone size: many; D gene: .; CDR3 DNA: TGCAGTGCTAGAGAGAATAAGGTCCCTGCCCAGCCCCAGCATTTT; CDR3 protein: CSARENKVPAQPQHF
V gene: TRBV6-6; J gene: TRBJ2-7; clone size: few; D gene: TRBD2; CDR3 DNA: TGTGCCAGCAGTTACTCTAGCGGGGGGTCCTACGAGCAGTACTTC; CDR3 protein: CASSYSSGGSYEQYF
V gene: TRBV7-9; J gene: TRBJ1-2; clone size: few; D gene: .; CDR3 DNA: TGTGCCAGCAGCTTAGAATCTGCTAACTATGGCTACACCTTC; CDR3 protein: CASSLESANYGYTF
V gene: TRBV15; J gene: TRBJ2-1; clone size: .; D gene: .; CDR3 DNA: TGTGCCACCAGCAGAGATTACGGTGTAGGCTATGAGCAGTTCTTC; CDR3 protein: CATSRDYGVGYEQFF
V gene: TRBV5-4; J gene: TRBJ2-1; clone size: many; D gene: TRBD2; CDR3 DNA: TGTGCCAGCAGCTTGCGGACTAGCGGGGGCCCTTCGGATGAGCAGTTCTTC; CDR3 protein: CASSLRTSGGPSDEQFF
V gene: TRBV27; J gene: TRBJ2-2; clone size: .; D gene: TRBD1; CDR3 DNA: TGTGCCAGCGGGACCGGACAGGTCACCGGGGAGCTGTTTTTT; CDR3 protein: CASGTGQVTGELFF
V gene: TRBV20-1; J gene: TRBJ2-7; clone size: many; D gene: TRBD1; CDR3 DNA: TGCAGTGCCACCGGGACAGGGGTCTCCTACGAGCAGTACTTC; CDR3 protein: CSATGTGVSYEQYF
V gene: TRBV6-1; J gene: TRBJ2-2; clone size: .; D gene: .; CDR3 DNA: TGTGCCAGCAGGATCCAACTTACCAACACCGGGGAGCTGTTTTTT; CDR3 protein: CASRIQLTNTGELFF
V gene: TRBV11-2; J gene: TRBJ2-5; clone size: .; D gene: .; CDR3 DNA: TGTGCCAGCAGCTTTACCTCGGAGACCCAGTACTTC; CDR3 protein: CASSFTSETQYF
V gene: TRBV12-3/TRBV12-4; J gene: TRBJ2-5; clone size: .; D gene: .; CDR3 DNA: TGTGCCAGCAGTTTAAACGAAGAGACCCAGTACTTC; CDR3 protein: CASSLNEETQYF
V gene: TRBV24-1; J gene: TRBJ2-2; clone size: .; D gene: .; CDR3 DNA: TGTGCCACCAGTGACCCAGGGTCCGGGGAGCTGTTTTTT; CDR3 protein: CATSDPGSGELFF
V gene: TRBV19; J gene: TRBJ2-2; clone size: few; D gene: .; CDR3 DNA: TGTGCCAGTAGTCGCAGGACGAACACCGGGGAGCTGTTTTTT; CDR3 protein: CASSRRTNTGELFF
V gene: TRBV6-1; J gene: TRBJ1-1; clone size: few; D gene: TRBD1; CDR3 DNA: TGTGCCAGCAGAACAGGGGGCTACACTGAAGCTTTCTTT; CDR3 protein: CASRTGGYTEAFF
V gene: TRBV7-6; J gene: TRBJ2-3; clone size: few; D gene: .; CDR3 DNA: TGTGCCAGCAGCCCTGGACATACTAGCACAGATACGCAGTATTTT; CDR3 protein: CASSPGHTSTDTQYF
V gene: TRBV7-9; J gene: TRBJ1-6; clone size: .; D gene: .; CDR3 DNA: TGTGCCAGCAGCTTAGGTTCGCAGGCCCTCATCCCCCTCCACTTT; CDR3 protein: CASSLGSQALIPLHF
V gene: TRBV19; J gene: TRBJ1-2; clone size: medium-sized; D gene: .; CDR3 DNA: TGTGCCAGTAGGATATCAGGGGACGACATCTACACCTTC; CDR3 protein: CASRISGDDIYTF
V gene: TRBV19; J gene: TRBJ1-5; clone size: many; D gene: .; CDR3 DNA: TGTGCCAGTAGTATAGATCTCCCTTCTTCCAATCAGCCCCAGCATTTT; CDR3 protein: CASSIDLPSSNQPQHF
V gene: TRBV19; J gene: TRBJ2-3; clone size: few; D gene: .; CDR3 DNA: TGTGCCAGTAGTATTTTGAGTTCCACAGATACGCAGTATTTT; CDR3 protein: CASSILSSTDTQYF
V gene: TRBV19; J gene: TRBJ1-5; clone size: few; D gene: .; CDR3 DNA: TGTGCCAGTAGTACCCCGACAGCTGCGGACAATCAGCCCCAGCATTTT; CDR3 protein: CASSTPTAADNQPQHF
V gene: TRBV7-3; J gene: TRBJ2-3; clone size: few; D gene: TRBD2; CDR3 DNA: TGTGCCAGCAGCTTGGCTAGCGGGGTGGGAGATACGCAGTATTTT; CDR3 protein: CASSLASGVGDTQYF
V gene: TRBV20-1; J gene: TRBJ2-5; clone size: few; D gene: .; CDR3 DNA: TGCAGTGCTAAGGGGGTTCGAGAGACCCAGTACTTC; CDR3 protein: CSAKGVRETQYF
V gene: TRBV9; J gene: TRBJ2-3; clone size: .; D gene: .; CDR3 DNA: TGTGCCAGCAGCGGGGGACCAGTCCCAGATACGCAGTATTTT; CDR3 protein: CASSGGPVPDTQYF
V gene: TRBV7-9; J gene: TRBJ2-7; clone size: many; D gene: .; CDR3 DNA: TGTGCCAGCAGCTTGTTAGGGGAGTTCTACGAGCAGTACTTC; CDR3 protein: CASSLLGEFYEQYF
V gene: TRBV10-2; J gene: TRBJ2-3; clone size: many; D gene: .; CDR3 DNA: TGCGCCAGTTACCCCGACCGGGACGCGAACACAGATACGCAGTATTTT; CDR3 protein: CASYPDRDANTDTQYF
V gene: TRBV25-1; J gene: TRBJ2-6; clone size: few; D gene: .; CDR3 DNA: TGTGCCAGCAGTGAATGGGAAGGCTCTGGGGCCAACGTCCTGACTTTC; CDR3 protein: CASSEWEGSGANVLTF
V gene: TRBV19; J gene: TRBJ1-5; clone size: many; D gene: .; CDR3 DNA: TGTGCCAGTAGTATGTCAGGGACACAGGGTCAGCCCCAGCATTTT; CDR3 protein: CASSMSGTQGQPQHF
V gene: TRBV20-1; J gene: TRBJ1-1; clone size: .; D gene: .; CDR3 DNA: TGCAGTGCTAAGGATCTGCGGGGGGCGGACACTGAAGCTTTCTTT; CDR3 protein: CSAKDLRGADTEAFF
V gene: TRBV12-3/TRBV12-4; J gene: TRBJ2-2; clone size: many; D gene: TRBD2; CDR3 DNA: TGTGCCTTTAATGGGGAGGGCGGGGAGCTGTTTTTT; CDR3 protein: CAFNGEGGELFF
V gene: TRBV7-8; J gene: TRBJ2-3; clone size: .; D gene: .; CDR3 DNA: TGTGCCAGCAGCTTCTTTGTGGCGGGGGCTAACACAGATACGCAGTATTTT; CDR3 protein: CASSFFVAGANTDTQYF
V gene: TRBV3-1; J gene: TRBJ1-2; clone size: many; D gene: .; CDR3 DNA: TGTGCCAGCAGCCAAGATGAGGCGACGGTCGGCGGCTACACCTTC; CDR3 protein: CASSQDEATVGGYTF
V gene: TRBV6-2/TRBV6-3; J gene: TRBJ1-6; clone size: many; D gene: .; CDR3 DNA: TGTGCCAGCAGTTACTCGCCGGGGGACCCCGATAATTCACCCCTCCACTTT; CDR3 protein: CASSYSPGDPDNSPLHF
V gene: TRBV2; J gene: TRBJ1-1; clone size: .; D gene: .; CDR3 DNA: TGTGCCAGCAGCACTTCTCTTGAAGCTTTCTTT; CDR3 protein: CASSTSLEAFF
V gene: TRBV6-6; J gene: TRBJ2-1; clone size: many; D gene: .; CDR3 DNA: TGTGCCAGCAGTTACTCCTACAATGAGCAGTTCTTC; CDR3 protein: CASSYSYNEQFF
V gene: TRBV7-9; J gene: TRBJ1-3; clone size: .; D gene: .; CDR3 DNA: TGTGCCAGCAGCTTAGTCACGGGCGCCACTGGAAACACCATATATTTT; CDR3 protein: CASSLVTGATGNTIYF
V gene: TRBV20-1; J gene: TRBJ2-5; clone size: many; D gene: .; CDR3 DNA: TGCAGTGCTTCTGGACCAGGGGCGGAGACCCAGTACTTC; CDR3 protein: CSASGPGAETQYF
V gene: TRBV7-6; J gene: TRBJ2-3; clone size: many; D gene: .; CDR3 DNA: TGTGCCAGCAGCTACCTACAAGGGGCAGATACGCAGTATTTT; CDR3 protein: CASSYLQGADTQYF
V gene: TRBV14; J gene: TRBJ2-5; clone size: .; D gene: .; CDR3 DNA: TGTGCCAGCAGCCAAGATTCCCCAGGGACCCAGTACTTC; CDR3 protein: CASSQDSPGTQYF
V gene: TRBV9; J gene: TRBJ2-3; clone size: .; D gene: .; CDR3 DNA: TGTGCCAGCAGCGTAGCTAGCCACACAGATACGCAGTATTTT; CDR3 protein: CASSVASHTDTQYF
V gene: TRBV7-3; J gene: TRBJ2-1; clone size: few; D gene: .; CDR3 DNA: TGTGCCAGCAGCTTAAGAGGGCAGGGGTACACCAACAATGAGCAGTTCTTC; CDR3 protein: CASSLRGQGYTNNEQFF
V gene: TRBV9; J gene: TRBJ2-7; clone size: many; D gene: TRBD1; CDR3 DNA: TGTGCCAGCAGCGCCGGGACAGGGTACGGCTACGAGCAGTACTTC; CDR3 protein: CASSAGTGYGYEQYF
V gene: TRBV5-1; J gene: TRBJ1-2; clone size: .; D gene: TRBD1; CDR3 DNA: TGCGCCAGCAGCCGCGACAGGGTCAACTATGGCTACACCTTC; CDR3 protein: CASSRDRVNYGYTF
V gene: TRBV7-9; J gene: TRBJ1-2; clone size: .; D gene: .; CDR3 DNA: TGTGCCAGCAGCCCAGACATCGAGGAGCGCTACACCTTC; CDR3 protein: CASSPDIEERYTF
V gene: TRBV5-1; J gene: TRBJ1-1; clone size: many; D gene: .; CDR3 DNA: TGCGCCAGCAGCTTGGAACAGACCATGAACACTGAAGCTTTCTTT; CDR3 protein: CASSLEQTMNTEAFF
V gene: TRBV7-9; J gene: TRBJ2-2; clone size: many; D gene: TRBD1; CDR3 DNA: TGTGCCAGCAGCCCGCGACAGGGGTCCGACACCGGGGAGCTGTTTTTT; CDR3 protein: CASSPRQGSDTGELFF
V gene: TRBV7-9; J gene: TRBJ2-7; clone size: many; D gene: TRBD1; CDR3 DNA: TGTGCCAGCAGCCAAGGGACAGGGTACTCCTACGAGCAGTACTTC; CDR3 protein: CASSQGTGYSYEQYF
V gene: TRBV30; J gene: TRBJ1-4; clone size: many; D gene: TRBD1; CDR3 DNA: TGTGCCTGGAGGGACAGGGGCGGCGAAAAACTGTTTTTT; CDR3 protein: CAWRDRGGEKLFF
V gene: TRBV19; J gene: TRBJ2-3; clone size: many; D gene: TRBD2; CDR3 DNA: TGTGCCAGTAGTATACAAACCTCCAGCGGGGGTCGAAATACGCAGTATTTT; CDR3 protein: CASSIQTSSGGRNTQYF
V gene: TRBV3-1; J gene: TRBJ1-1; clone size: .; D gene: .; CDR3 DNA: TGTGCCAGCAGCCTACAAGCAGGGAGCACTGAAGCTTTCTTT; CDR3 protein: CASSLQAGSTEAFF
V gene: TRBV25-1; J gene: TRBJ1-1; clone size: .; D gene: .; CDR3 DNA: TGTGCCAGCAGTGAATATAGCGGGGGCACTGAAGCTTTCTTT; CDR3 protein: CASSEYSGGTEAFF
V gene: TRBV2; J gene: TRBJ2-2; clone size: many; D gene: .; CDR3 DNA: TGTGCCAGCAGCGAACAGGGGAACACCGGGGAGCTGTTTTTT; CDR3 protein: CASSEQGNTGELFF